This T cell receptor beta chain was sequenced during a study of CD8 T cells in Susac syndrome. Germline V gene lookup returns CDR1 LNHDA and CDR2 SQIVND (reference sequence). This CDR3 region has 14 residues. Trimming removed 3 bases at V and 8 bases at J, with 16 bases between. Roughly 0.45 to 1 ug RNA was reverse transcribed with random hexamers. Each CDR3 protein is one row after TCRdb ran MiXCR on the immunoSEQ multiplex PCR reads. The data contain roughly 75,000 distinct CDR3 sequences, 93% of them singletons. The clonotype was recovered from a human donor with Susac syndrome. V usage is TRBV19 and J usage is TRBJ1-1; a possible D gene is TRBD1 (6 bases). Sequences were obtained from CD4+ T cells from PBMCs. CDR3 region: CASSIDGGRGEAFF. CDR3 in DNA: TGTGCCAGTAGTATTGACGGGGGGCGAGGAGAAGCTTTCTTT.